This TCR beta chain emerged from a study of T cell repertoires in cytomegalovirus infection. Study in general: A matching HLA type, together with CMV infection, was signaled by public TCR beta signatures. Whole-study findings and limits: What dominated the ex vivo response were HLA-C-restricted CMV-specific TCR beta clonotypes. Frequencies of public TCR beta families were cumulated, and this identified carriers of CMV plus the relevant HLA.

A remark on this clonotype: As yet, its antigen is unknown.

CDR3 length: 11 amino acids. V was pared by 3 bases and J by 14 bases, with 1 base of the junction left unmatched. In germline, CDR1 is KGHSH, CDR2 LQKENI. From the reads, TCRdb called clonotypes with MiXCR, one entry per CDR3 protein. The table records about a million distinct CDR3 sequences, 30% to 40% of them present only once. This chain joins TRBV18 and TRBJ2-1, with 10 nucleotides matching TRBD2. The specimen comprised cultured CD8+ T cells from PBMCs, sampled from culture after CMV antigen stimulation. The origin of this receptor is a human donor in good health (CMV status not recorded). Some clones in this sample may be carry-over from other donors' samples. The DNA of the CDR3 is TGTGCCAGCTCACCCGGGACTAGCGAGTTCTTC. It is translated as CASSPGTSEFF. The variable domain in full, with the rest retrieved from reference TRBV18 and TRBJ2-1, is NAGVMQNPRHLVRRRGQEARLRCSPMKGHSHVYWYRQLPEEGLKFMVYLQKENIIDESGMPKERFSAEFPKEGPSILRIQQVVRGDSAAYFCASSPGTSEFFGPGTRLTVL.